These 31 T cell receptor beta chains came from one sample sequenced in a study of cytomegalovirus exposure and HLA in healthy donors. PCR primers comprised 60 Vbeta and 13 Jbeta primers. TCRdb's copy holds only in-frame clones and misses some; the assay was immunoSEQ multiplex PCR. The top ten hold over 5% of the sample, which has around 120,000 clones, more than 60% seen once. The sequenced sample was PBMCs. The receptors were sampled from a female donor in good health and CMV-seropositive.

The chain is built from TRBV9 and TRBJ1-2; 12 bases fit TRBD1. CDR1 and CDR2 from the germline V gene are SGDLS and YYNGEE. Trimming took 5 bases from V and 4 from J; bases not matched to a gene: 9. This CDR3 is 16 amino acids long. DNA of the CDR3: TGTGCCAGCAGTGGGGGGGGGACAGGGGGCGTCTATGGCTACACCTTC. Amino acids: CASSGGGTGGVYGYTF.

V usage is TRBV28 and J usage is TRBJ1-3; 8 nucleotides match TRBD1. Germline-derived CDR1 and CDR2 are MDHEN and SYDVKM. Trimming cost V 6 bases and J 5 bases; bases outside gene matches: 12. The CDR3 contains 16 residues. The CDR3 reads CASRSPQTGARNTIYF. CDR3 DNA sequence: TGTGCCAGCAGAAGTCCCCAGACAGGGGCCAGAAACACCATATATTTT.

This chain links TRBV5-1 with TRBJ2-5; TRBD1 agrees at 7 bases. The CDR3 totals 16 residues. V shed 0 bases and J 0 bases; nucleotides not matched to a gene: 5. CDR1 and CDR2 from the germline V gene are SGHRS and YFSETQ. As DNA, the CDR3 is TGCGCCAGCAGCTTGGTGGGACAGCAGTACCAAGAGACCCAGTACTTC. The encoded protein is CASSLVGQQYQETQYF.

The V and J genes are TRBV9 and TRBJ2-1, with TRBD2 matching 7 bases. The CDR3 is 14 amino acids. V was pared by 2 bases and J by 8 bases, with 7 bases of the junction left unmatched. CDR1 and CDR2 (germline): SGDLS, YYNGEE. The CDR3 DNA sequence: TGTGCCAGCAGCGTGTCTAGCGGTTGGGATGAGCAGTTCTTC. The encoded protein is CASSVSSGWDEQFF.

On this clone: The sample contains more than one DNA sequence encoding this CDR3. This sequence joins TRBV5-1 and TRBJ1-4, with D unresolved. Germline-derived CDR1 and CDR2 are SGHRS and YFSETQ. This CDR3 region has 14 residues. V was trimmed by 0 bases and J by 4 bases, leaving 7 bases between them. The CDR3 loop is CASSLGGLNEKLFF. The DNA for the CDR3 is TGCGCCAGCAGCTTGGGAGGACTTAATGAAAAACTGTTTTTT.

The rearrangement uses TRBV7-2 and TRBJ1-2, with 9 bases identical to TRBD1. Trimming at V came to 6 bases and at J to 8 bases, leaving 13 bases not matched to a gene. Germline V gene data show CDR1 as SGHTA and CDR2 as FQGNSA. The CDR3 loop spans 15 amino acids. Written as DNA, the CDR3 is TGTGCCAGCAGGTTCCCCCTGGACAGGGGACAAGGCTACACCTTC. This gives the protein CASRFPLDRGQGYTF.

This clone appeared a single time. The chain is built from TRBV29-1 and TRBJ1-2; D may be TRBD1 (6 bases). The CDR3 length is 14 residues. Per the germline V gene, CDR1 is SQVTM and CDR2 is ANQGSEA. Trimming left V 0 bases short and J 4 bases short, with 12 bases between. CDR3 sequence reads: CSVEEGGRFYGYTF. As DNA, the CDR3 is TGCAGCGTTGAAGAGGGGGGGCGGTTCTATGGCTACACCTTC.

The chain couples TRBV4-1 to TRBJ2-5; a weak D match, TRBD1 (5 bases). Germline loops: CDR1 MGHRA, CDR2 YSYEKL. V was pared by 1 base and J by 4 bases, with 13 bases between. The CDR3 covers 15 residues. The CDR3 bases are TGCGCCAGCAGCCAAGGTCAGGGAAGAGGAGAGACCCAGTACTTC. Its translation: CASSQGQGRGETQYF.

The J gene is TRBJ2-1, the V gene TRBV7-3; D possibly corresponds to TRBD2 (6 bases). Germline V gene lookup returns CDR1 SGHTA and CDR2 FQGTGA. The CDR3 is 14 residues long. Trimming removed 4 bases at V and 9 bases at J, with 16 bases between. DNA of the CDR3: TGTGCCAGCAGCTCGGGACTCCAAACGGGTGAGCAGTTCTTC. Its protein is CASSSGLQTGEQFF. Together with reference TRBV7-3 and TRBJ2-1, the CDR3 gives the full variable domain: GAGVSQTPSNKVTEKGKYVELRCDPISGHTALYWYRQSLGQGPEFLIYFQGTGAADDSGLPNDRFFAVRPEGSVSTLKIQRTERGDSAVYLCASSSGLQTGEQFFGPGTRLTVL.

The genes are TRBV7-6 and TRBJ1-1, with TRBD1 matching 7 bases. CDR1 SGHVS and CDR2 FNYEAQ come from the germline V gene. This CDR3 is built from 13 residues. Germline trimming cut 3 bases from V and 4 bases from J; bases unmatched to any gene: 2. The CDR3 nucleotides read TGTGCCAGCAGCTTGGGACAGTTCACTGAAGCTTTCTTT. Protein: CASSLGQFTEAFF. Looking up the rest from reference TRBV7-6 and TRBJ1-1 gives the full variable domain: GAGVSQSPRYKVTKRGQDVALRCDPISGHVSLYWYRQALGQGPEFLTYFNYEAQQDKSGLPNDRFSAERPEGSISTLTIQRTEQRDSAMYRCASSLGQFTEAFFGQGTRLTVV.

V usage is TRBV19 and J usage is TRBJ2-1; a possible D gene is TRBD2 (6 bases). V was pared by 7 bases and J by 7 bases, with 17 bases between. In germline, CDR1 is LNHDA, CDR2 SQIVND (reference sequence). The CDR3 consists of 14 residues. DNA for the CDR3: TGTGCCAGTACCACCACTAGCTCCCTTAATGAGCAGTTCTTC. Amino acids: CASTTTSSLNEQFF.

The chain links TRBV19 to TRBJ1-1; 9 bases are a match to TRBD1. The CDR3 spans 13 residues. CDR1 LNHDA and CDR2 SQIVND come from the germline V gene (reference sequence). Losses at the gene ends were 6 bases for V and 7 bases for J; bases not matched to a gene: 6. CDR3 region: CASRGQGISEAFF. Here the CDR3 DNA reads TGTGCCAGTAGGGGACAGGGTATCAGTGAAGCTTTCTTT.

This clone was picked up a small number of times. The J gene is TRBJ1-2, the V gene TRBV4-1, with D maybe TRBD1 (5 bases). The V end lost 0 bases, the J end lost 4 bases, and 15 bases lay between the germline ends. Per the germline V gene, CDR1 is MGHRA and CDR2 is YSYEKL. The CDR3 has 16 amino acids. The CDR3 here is CASSQDRMRGGYGYTF. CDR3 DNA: TGCGCCAGCAGCCAAGATCGGATGCGGGGGGGCTATGGCTACACCTTC.

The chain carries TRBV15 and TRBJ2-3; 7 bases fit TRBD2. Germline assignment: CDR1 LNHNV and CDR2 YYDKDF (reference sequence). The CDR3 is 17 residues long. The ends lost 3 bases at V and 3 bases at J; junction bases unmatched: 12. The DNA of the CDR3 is TGTGCCACCAGCAGTTCGTGGCGAGCGGGACGGACAGATACGCAGTATTTT. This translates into CATSSSWRAGRTDTQYF.

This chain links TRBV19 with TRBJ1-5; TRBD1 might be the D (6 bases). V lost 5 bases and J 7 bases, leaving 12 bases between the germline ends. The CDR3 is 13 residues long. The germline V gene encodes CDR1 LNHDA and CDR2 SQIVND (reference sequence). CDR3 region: CASSQGTRQPQHF. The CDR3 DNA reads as TGTGCCAGTAGTCAGGGGACTAGACAGCCCCAGCATTTT.

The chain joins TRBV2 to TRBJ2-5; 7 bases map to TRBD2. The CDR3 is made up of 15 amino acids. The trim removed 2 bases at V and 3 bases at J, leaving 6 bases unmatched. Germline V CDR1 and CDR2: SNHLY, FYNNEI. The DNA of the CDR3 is TGTGCCAGCAGTGAAAGGTCTAGCGGTAAAGAGACCCAGTACTTC. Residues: CASSERSSGKETQYF.

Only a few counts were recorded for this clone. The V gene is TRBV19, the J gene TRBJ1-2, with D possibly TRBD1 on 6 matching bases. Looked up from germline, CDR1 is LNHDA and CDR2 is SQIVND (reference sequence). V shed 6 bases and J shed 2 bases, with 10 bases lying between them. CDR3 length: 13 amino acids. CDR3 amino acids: CASSTGQNYGYTF. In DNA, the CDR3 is TGTGCCAGTAGCACTGGACAGAACTATGGCTACACCTTC.

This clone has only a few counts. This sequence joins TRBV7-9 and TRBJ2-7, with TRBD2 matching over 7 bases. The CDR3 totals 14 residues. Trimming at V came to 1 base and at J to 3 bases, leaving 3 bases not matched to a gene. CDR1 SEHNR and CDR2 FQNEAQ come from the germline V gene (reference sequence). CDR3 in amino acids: CASSLVGRDYEQYF. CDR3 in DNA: TGTGCCAGCAGCTTAGTAGGGAGGGACTACGAGCAGTACTTC.

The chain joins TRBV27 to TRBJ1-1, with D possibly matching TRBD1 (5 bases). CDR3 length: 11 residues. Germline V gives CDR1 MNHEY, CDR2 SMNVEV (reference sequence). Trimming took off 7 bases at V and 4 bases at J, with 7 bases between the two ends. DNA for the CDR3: TGTGCCAGCACCCAGGGCACTGAAGCTTTCTTT. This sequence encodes CASTQGTEAFF.

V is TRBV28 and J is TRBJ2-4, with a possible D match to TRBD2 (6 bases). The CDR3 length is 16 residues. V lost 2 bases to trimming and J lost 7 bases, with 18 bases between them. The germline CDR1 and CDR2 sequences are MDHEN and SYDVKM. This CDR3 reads CASSLPGRSISNIQYF. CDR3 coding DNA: TGTGCCAGCAGTTTACCCGGGAGATCAATCTCTAACATTCAGTACTTC.

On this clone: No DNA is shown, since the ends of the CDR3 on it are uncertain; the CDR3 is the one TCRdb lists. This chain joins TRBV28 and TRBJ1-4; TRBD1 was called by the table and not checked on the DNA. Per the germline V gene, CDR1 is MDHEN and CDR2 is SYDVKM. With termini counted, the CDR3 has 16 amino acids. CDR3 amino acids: CASSLPLWQGRLKLFF.

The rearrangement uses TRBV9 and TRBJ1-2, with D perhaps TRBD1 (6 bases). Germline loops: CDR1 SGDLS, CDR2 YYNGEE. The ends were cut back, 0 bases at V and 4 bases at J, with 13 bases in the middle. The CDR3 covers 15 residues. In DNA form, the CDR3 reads TGTGCCAGCAGCGTAGCGGCAGGGGCAGCCTATGGCTACACCTTC. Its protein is CASSVAAGAAYGYTF.

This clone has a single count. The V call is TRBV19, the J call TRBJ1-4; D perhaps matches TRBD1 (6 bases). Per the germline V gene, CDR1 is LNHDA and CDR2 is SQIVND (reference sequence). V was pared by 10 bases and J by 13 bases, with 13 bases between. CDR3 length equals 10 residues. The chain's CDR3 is CATKGVRLFF. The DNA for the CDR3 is TGTGCCACAAAGGGGGTTAGACTGTTTTTT. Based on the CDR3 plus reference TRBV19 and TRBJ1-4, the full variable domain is DGGITQSPKYLFRKEGQNVTLSCEQNLNHDAMYWYRQDPGQGLRLIYYSQIVNDFQKGDIAEGYSVSREKKESFPLTVTSAQKNPTAFYLCATKGVRLFFGSGTQLSVL.

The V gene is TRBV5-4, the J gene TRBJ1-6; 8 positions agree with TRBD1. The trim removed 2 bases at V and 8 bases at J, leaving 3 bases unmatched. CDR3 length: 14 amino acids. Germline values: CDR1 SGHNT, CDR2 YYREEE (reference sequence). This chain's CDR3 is CASSFMDRDSPLHF. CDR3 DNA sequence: TGTGCCAGCAGCTTTATGGACAGGGATTCACCCCTCCACTTT.

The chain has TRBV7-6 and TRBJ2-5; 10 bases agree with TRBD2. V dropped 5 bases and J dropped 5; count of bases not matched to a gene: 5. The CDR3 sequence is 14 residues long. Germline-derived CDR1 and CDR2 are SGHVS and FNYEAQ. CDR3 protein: CASSVSGGPETQYF. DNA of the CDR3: TGTGCCAGCAGCGTTAGCGGGGGGCCTGAGACCCAGTACTTC.

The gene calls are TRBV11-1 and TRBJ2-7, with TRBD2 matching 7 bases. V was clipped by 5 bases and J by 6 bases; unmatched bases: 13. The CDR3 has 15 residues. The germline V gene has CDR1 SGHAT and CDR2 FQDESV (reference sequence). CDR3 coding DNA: TGTGCCAGCAGCCCAGTAGGGGCGGGGGTGTCCGAGCAGTACTTC. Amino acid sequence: CASSPVGAGVSEQYF.

CDR3 sequence (DNA): TGTGCCAGCAGCTTTTACACGGGTGGCTACACCTTC. This translates into CASSFYTGGYTF. The rearrangement joins TRBV7-2 to TRBJ1-2; D call uncertain. The CDR3 loop spans 12 amino acids. Germline CDR1 and CDR2: SGHTA and FQGNSA. V gave up 3 bases and J gave up 7 bases, with 9 bases separating them.

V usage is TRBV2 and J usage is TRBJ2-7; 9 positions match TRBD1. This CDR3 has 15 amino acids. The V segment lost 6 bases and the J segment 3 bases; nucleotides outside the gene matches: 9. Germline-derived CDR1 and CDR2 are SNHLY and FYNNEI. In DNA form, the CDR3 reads TGTGCCAGCAGGCCGGGACAGGGTACAGGCTACGAGCAGTACTTC. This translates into CASRPGQGTGYEQYF.

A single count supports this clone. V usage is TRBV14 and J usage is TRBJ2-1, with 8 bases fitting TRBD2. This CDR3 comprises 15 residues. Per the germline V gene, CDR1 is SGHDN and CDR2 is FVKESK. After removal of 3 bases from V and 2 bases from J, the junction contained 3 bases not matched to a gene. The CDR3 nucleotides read TGTGCCAGCAGCCACGGCGGGGGGCCCTACAATGAGCAGTTCTTC. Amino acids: CASSHGGGPYNEQFF.

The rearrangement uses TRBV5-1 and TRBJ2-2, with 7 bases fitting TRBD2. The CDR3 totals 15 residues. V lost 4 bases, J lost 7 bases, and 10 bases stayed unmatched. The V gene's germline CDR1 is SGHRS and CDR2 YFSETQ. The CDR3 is CASSPPWAGDGELFF. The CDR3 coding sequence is TGCGCCAGCAGCCCGCCCTGGGCGGGGGACGGGGAGCTGTTTTTT.

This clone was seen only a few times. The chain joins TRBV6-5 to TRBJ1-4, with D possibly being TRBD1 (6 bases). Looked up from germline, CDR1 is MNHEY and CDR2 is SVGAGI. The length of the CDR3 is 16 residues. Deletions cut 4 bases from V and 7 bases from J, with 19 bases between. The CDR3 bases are TGTGCCAGCAGTTTGACCCAGGGGCGAGGTCGTGAAAAACTGTTTTTT. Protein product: CASSLTQGRGREKLFF.